This T cell receptor beta chain emerged from a study of blood T cell repertoires in COVID-19. About the research overall: The United States, Italy and Spain supplied acute and convalescent COVID-19 samples. Sources were T cells, B-cell-depleted T cells, or PBMCs; the material itself was cDNA or gDNA.

The CDR3 loop spans 13 amino acids. Germline CDR1 SEHNR, CDR2 FQNEAQ (reference sequence). V dropped 6 bases and J dropped 7 bases, with 13 bases sitting between them. Authors' data handling: Amplifying reference gene primers gave estimates of nucleated cell counts. Method: immunoSEQ multiplex PCR; TCRdb's copy keeps in-frame clones and lacks some. D and trimming come from the DNA, and the V and J calls and clone size come from that table. Of about 260,000 clones in the sample, roughly 86% were seen once. The origin of this receptor is a man between 35 and 55 years old who had recovered from COVID-19. The chain recombines TRBV7-9 with TRBJ1-5; maybe TRBD1 (5 bases). The specimen sequenced was peripheral blood. The CDR3 coding sequence is TGTGCCAGCAGTGCGGGGGGACGGCAGCCCCAGCATTTT. Translated, it gives CASSAGGRQPQHF.